This T cell receptor beta chain was documented in a study of tissue T cells after allogeneic stem cell transplantation. Whole-study context: Adult allogeneic hematopoietic cell transplant recipients with steroid-refractory graft-versus-host disease were prospectively enrolled for research autopsy. Study observations and caveats: Shared clones across patients were few; motif clustering revealed tissue-specific shared signatures. In patients and mice, blood and spleen missed much of tissue repertoire.

Germline-derived CDR1 and CDR2 are LGHDT and YNNKEL (reference sequence). Germline trimming cut 4 bases from V and 0 bases from J; bases unmatched to any gene: 9. The CDR3 runs 18 residues. Assay used: immunoSEQ multiplex PCR; TCRdb lists only in-frame clones, some missing. The sample lists 25,000 to 30,000 clones, about 85% seen once, with less than 4.5% in the top ten. In the case of this clone: Its antigen remains unidentified.

The sequencing here drew on blood, taken before transplantation. The sequence was collected from a woman aged 18-49 years who later had graft-versus-host disease after an allogeneic stem cell transplant. The V and J genes are TRBV3-1 (or the pseudogene TRBV3-2) and TRBJ2-6; 7 bases map to TRBD1. This CDR3 reads CASSRRPGTASGANVLTF. The CDR3 DNA is TGTGCCAGCAGCCGACGTCCCGGGACAGCCTCTGGGGCCAACGTCCTGACTTTC.